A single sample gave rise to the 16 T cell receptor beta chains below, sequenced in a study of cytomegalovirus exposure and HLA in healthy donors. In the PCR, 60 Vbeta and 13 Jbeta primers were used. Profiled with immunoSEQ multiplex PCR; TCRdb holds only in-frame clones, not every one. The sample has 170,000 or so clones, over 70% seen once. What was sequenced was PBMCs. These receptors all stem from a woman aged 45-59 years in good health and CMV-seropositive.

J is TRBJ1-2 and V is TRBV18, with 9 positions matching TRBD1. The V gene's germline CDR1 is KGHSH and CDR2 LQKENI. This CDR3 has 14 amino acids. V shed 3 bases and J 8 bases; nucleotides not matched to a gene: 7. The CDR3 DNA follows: TGTGCCAGCTCACCTCCGGGACAGGGTAAAGGCTACACCTTC. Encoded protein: CASSPPGQGKGYTF.

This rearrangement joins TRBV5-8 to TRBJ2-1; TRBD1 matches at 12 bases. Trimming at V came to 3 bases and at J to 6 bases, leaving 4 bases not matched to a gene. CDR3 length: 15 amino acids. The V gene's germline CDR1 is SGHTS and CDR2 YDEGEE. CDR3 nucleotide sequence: TGTGCCAGCAGCTCGGGACAGGGGGCTTTCAATGAGCAGTTCTTC. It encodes CASSSGQGAFNEQFF.

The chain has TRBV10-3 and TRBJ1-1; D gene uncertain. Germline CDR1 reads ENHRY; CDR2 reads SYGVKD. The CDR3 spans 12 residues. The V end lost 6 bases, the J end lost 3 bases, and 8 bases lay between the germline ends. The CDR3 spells CAIRAQDTEAFF. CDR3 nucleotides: TGTGCCATCAGGGCCCAGGACACTGAAGCTTTCTTT.

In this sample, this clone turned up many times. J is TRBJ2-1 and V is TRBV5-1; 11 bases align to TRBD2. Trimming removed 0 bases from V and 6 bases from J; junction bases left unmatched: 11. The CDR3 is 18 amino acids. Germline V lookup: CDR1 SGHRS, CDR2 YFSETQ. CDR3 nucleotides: TGCGCCAGCAGCTTGGAAATTAGCGGGAGGGGAATTCGCAATGAGCAGTTCTTC. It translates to CASSLEISGRGIRNEQFF.

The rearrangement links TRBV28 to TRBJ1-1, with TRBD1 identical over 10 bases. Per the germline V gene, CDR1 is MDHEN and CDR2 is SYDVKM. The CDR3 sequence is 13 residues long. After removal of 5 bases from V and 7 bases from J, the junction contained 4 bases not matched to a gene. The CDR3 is CASSVGDRGEAFF. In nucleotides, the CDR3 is TGTGCCAGCAGTGTCGGGGACAGGGGTGAAGCTTTCTTT.

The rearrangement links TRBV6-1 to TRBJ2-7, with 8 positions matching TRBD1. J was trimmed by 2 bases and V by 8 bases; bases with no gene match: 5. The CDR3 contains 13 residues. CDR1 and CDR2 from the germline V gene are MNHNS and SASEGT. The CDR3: CASGAGGTYEQYF. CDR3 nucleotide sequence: TGTGCCAGCGGGGCAGGGGGCACCTACGAGCAGTACTTC.

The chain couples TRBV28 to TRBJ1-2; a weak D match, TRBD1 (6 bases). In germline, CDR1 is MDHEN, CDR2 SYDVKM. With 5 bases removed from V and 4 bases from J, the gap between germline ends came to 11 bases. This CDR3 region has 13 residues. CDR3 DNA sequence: TGTGCCAGCAGTGATGGACAGCTCTATGGCTACACCTTC. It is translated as CASSDGQLYGYTF.

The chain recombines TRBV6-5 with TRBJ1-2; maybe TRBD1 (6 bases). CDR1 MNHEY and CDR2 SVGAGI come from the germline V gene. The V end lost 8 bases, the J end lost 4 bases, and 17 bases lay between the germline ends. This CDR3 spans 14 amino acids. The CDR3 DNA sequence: TGTGCCAGCCCCGAGACAGGATTTTTCTATGGCTACACCTTC. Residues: CASPETGFFYGYTF.

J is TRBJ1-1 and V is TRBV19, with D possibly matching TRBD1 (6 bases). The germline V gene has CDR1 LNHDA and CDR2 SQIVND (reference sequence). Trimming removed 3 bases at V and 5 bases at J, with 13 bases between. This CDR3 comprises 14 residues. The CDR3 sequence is CASSMGAQGTEAFF. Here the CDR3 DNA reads TGTGCCAGTAGTATGGGGGCTCAAGGGACTGAAGCTTTCTTT.

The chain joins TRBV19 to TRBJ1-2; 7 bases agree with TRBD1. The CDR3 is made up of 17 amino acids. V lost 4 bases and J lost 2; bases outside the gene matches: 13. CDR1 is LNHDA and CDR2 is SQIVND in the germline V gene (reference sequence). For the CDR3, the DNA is TGTGCCAGTAGTACGATTATCGGACAGGATTCAAACTATGGCTACACCTTC. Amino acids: CASSTIIGQDSNYGYTF.

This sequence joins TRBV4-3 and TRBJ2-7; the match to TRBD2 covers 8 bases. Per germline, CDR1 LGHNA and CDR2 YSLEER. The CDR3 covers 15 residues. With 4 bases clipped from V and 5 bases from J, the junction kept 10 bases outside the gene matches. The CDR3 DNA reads TGCGCCAGCAGCCCCGGGGAGGCGGGGGGTCACGAGCAGTACTTC. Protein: CASSPGEAGGHEQYF.

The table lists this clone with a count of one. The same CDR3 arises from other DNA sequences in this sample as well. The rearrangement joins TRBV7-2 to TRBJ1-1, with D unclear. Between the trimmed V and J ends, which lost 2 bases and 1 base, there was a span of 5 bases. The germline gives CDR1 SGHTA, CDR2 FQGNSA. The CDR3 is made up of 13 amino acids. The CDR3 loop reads CASSLRQNTEAFF. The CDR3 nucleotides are TGTGCCAGCAGCTTACGACAGAACACTGAAGCTTTCTTT.

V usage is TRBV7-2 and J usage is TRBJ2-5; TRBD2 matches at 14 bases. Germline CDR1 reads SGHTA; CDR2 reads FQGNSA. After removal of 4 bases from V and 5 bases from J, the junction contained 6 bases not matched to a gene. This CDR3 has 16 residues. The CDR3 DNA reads TGTGCCAGCAGCTCCCGGACTAGCGGGGGGATGGAGACCCAGTACTTC. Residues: CASSSRTSGGMETQYF.

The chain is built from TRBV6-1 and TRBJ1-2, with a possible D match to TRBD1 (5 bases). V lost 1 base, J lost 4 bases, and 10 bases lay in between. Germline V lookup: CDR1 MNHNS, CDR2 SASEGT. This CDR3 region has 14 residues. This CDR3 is CASSEGGAAYGYTF. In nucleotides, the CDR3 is TGTGCCAGCAGTGAAGGGGGCGCGGCCTATGGCTACACCTTC.

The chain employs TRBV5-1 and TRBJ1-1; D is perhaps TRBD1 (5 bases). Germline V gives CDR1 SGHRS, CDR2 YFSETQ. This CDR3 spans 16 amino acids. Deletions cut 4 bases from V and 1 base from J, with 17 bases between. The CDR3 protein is CASSPLGVGGNTEAFF. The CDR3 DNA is TGCGCCAGCAGCCCCTTGGGTGTGGGGGGGAACACTGAAGCTTTCTTT.

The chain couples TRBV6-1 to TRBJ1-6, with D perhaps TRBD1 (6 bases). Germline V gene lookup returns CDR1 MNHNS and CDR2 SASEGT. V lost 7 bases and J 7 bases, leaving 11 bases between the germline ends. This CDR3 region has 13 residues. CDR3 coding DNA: TGTGCCAGCATAAGGACAGCAAATTCACCCCTCCACTTT. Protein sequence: CASIRTANSPLHF.